These 9 T cell receptor beta chains were sequenced from one sample in a study of cytomegalovirus exposure and HLA in healthy donors. The primer mix had 60 Vbeta and 13 Jbeta primers. Data came from immunoSEQ multiplex PCR; TCRdb stores just in-frame clones and leaves some out. This table holds 150,000 to 200,000 clones, 60% to 85% found once. Sequencing was performed on PBMCs. These TCRs come from a woman between 40 and 55 years old in good health and CMV-seronegative.

V usage is TRBV9 and J usage is TRBJ1-2; 9 bases match TRBD1. The CDR3 contains 14 residues. The V segment lost 5 bases and the J segment 4 bases; nucleotides outside the gene matches: 6. CDR1 and CDR2 from the germline V gene are SGDLS and YYNGEE. CDR3 nucleotides: TGTGCCAGCAGATCGGGACAGGGTTTCTATGGCTACACCTTC. Amino acids: CASRSGQGFYGYTF.

The gene calls are TRBV2 and TRBJ1-1, with D hard to call. The CDR3 runs to 14 residues. V lost 11 bases to trimming and J lost 1 base, with 17 bases between them. Germline values: CDR1 SNHLY, CDR2 FYNNEI. The chain's CDR3 is CAGHGSPRNTEAFF. CDR3 nucleotide sequence: TGTGCCGGGCATGGGTCCCCCCGGAACACTGAAGCTTTCTTT.

This clone appeared a few times. The V and J genes are TRBV7-9 and TRBJ2-5; 7 nucleotides line up with TRBD1. This CDR3 is built from 16 residues. The J segment lost 5 bases and the V segment lost 4 bases, leaving 13 bases of the junction unmatched. Germline-derived CDR1 and CDR2 are SEHNR and FQNEAQ (reference sequence). The CDR3 DNA follows: TGTGCCAGCAGCTCCAACTTCTTGACAGGGAAGGAGACCCAGTACTTC. This encodes CASSSNFLTGKETQYF.

V is TRBV5-4 and J is TRBJ1-2; TRBD1 might be the D (5 bases). The V and J ends lost 4 bases and 6 bases respectively, with 16 bases between them. The CDR3 sequence is 14 residues long. Germline V lookup: CDR1 SGHNT, CDR2 YYREEE (reference sequence). The CDR3 DNA is TGTGCCAGCAGCACTCTTCAGGGTTTGAATGGCTACACCTTC. Residues: CASSTLQGLNGYTF. The variable domain in full, completed from reference TRBV5-4 and TRBJ1-2, reads ETGVTQSPTHLIKTRGQQVTLRCSSQSGHNTVSWYQQALGQGPQFIFQYYREEENGRGNFPPRFSGLQFPNYSSELNVNALELDDSALYLCASSTLQGLNGYTFGSGTRLTVV.

The V and J genes are TRBV21-1 and TRBJ2-1; TRBD2, the table's D call, was not compared with the DNA. TRBV21-1 is annotated as a pseudogene. CDR3 length: 19 amino acids. For the CDR3, the DNA is TGTGCCAGCGGGCCGGGACCGAAGATTCCGGGACTAGCGTGCAATGAGCAGTTCTTC. Amino acid sequence: CASGPGPKIPGLACNEQFF.

This clone appeared once. V usage is TRBV7-2 and J usage is TRBJ2-1; 7 nucleotides align to TRBD1. The germline gives CDR1 SGHTA, CDR2 FQGNSA. V trimming: 5 bases; J trimming: 3 bases; junction bases outside the gene matches: 4. This CDR3 region has 14 residues. In DNA, the CDR3 is TGTGCCAGCAGCCCGGGACAGATCTACAATGAGCAGTTCTTC. Its protein product is CASSPGQIYNEQFF.

The V gene is TRBV5-4, the J gene TRBJ2-4; TRBD1 matches 9 bases. Germline V gene data show CDR1 as SGHNT and CDR2 as YYREEE (reference sequence). Trimming at V came to 2 bases and at J to 9 bases, leaving 9 bases not matched to a gene. This CDR3 comprises 15 residues. The CDR3 bases are TGTGCCAGCAGCTTAATTTCGGGACAGGGAGGCATTCAGTACTTC. Translation gives CASSLISGQGGIQYF.

The genes are TRBV19 and TRBJ1-1; TRBD1 matches at 8 bases. V shed 1 base and J 2 bases; nucleotides not matched to a gene: 12. This CDR3 has 18 residues. Germline V gives CDR1 LNHDA, CDR2 SQIVND (reference sequence). DNA of the CDR3: TGTGCCAGTAGTATAGGACCGAGCAGGGGGCTGGATAACACTGAAGCTTTCTTT. It yields the protein CASSIGPSRGLDNTEAFF.

This sequence joins TRBV19 and TRBJ2-7; 8 bases match TRBD2. Germline assignment: CDR1 LNHDA and CDR2 SQIVND (reference sequence). Trimming took 5 bases from V and 0 from J; bases not matched to a gene: 6. This CDR3 is 15 amino acids long. CDR3 DNA: TGTGCCAGTAGTGTCGAGCGGGAGAGCTCCTACGAGCAGTACTTC. Translating gives CASSVERESSYEQYF.